The present TCR beta chain was sequenced within a study of blood T cell repertoires in COVID-19. As for the study in general: Sites across the United States, Italy and Spain contributed samples from acute and convalescent COVID-19. Sources were T cells, B-cell-depleted T cells, or PBMCs; the material itself was cDNA or gDNA.

CDR1 and CDR2 (germline): MNHNS, SASEGT. The CDR3 spans 16 residues. Trimming stripped 4 bases from V and 9 bases from J, with 22 bases between. Authors' analysis steps: How many nucleated cells were present was estimated from reference gene primer amplification. Sequencing was performed with immunoSEQ multiplex PCR; in TCRdb, only in-frame clones are kept and a portion is missing. V, J and clone size are those of that table, while D and trimming were read from the DNA. The table records about 120,000 clones, about 87% of them present only once. The receptor's source is a woman aged 45-65 years with acute or convalescent COVID-19. The V call is TRBV6-1, the J call TRBJ1-5; the D gene is possibly TRBD1 (5 bases). Sequenced sample: peripheral blood. CDR3 residues: CASSGLVAGVGGPQHF. CDR3 bases: TGTGCCAGCAGTGGATTGGTTGCGGGGGTGGGGGGGCCCCAGCATTTT.